Sequencing of this T cell receptor beta chain was carried out in a study of blood T cell repertoires in COVID-19. Overall study context: Donors in the United States, Italy and Spain gave samples during acute or convalescent COVID-19. Sample material is recorded as cDNA or gDNA derived from T cells, B-cell-depleted T cells, or PBMCs.

In the study's own analysis: Amplifying reference gene primers gave estimates of nucleated cell counts. TCRdb's table, derived via immunoSEQ multiplex PCR, lists solely in-frame clones and lacks some. D and trimming come from the DNA, and the V and J calls and clone size come from that table. The sample holds some 190,000 clones, 70% to 90% seen once. The sequence came from a woman of 80 years or more with acute or convalescent COVID-19. Sequenced sample: peripheral blood.

This CDR3 is CASSTSMWQADTQYF. The CDR3 DNA reads TGTGCCAGTAGTACCTCGATGTGGCAGGCAGATACGCAGTATTTT. This sequence joins TRBV19 and TRBJ2-3; D is ambiguous. This CDR3 is built from 15 residues. Per germline, CDR1 LNHDA and CDR2 SQIVND (reference sequence). Trimming cost V 4 bases and J 4 bases, with 15 bases left between them.